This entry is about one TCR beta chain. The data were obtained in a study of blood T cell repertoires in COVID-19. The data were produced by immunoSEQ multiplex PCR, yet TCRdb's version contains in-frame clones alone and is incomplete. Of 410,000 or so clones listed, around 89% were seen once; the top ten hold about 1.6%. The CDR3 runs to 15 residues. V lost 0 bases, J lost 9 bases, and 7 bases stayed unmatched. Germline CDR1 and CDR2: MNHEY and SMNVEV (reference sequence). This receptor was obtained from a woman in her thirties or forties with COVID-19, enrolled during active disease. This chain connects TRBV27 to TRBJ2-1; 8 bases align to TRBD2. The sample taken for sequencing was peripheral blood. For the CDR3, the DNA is TGTGCCAGCAGTTTATCGAGGACTAGCCTTGGTGAGCAGTTCTTC. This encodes CASSLSRTSLGEQFF.